This record looks at one TCR beta chain sequence and its context. Its specificity is not known. Amplification used 60 Vbeta primers and 13 Jbeta primers. Clones were read by immunoSEQ multiplex PCR, and TCRdb kept only the in-frame ones, dropping some. Among around 140,000 clones listed, 60% to 80% were seen once. Trimming took 6 bases from V and 3 from J, leaving 11 bases between them. Germline values: CDR1 MNHNS, CDR2 SASEGT. The CDR3 extends over 13 amino acids. While unrecorded immune exposures were likely, the donors were nominally healthy when sampled. This specimen belongs to a study of cytomegalovirus exposure and HLA in healthy donors. Study in general: The 110 million or so unique TCR beta sequences, from about 180 million T cells, were found by an earlier analysis.

Notes on the study in general: When the data were analyzed later, several of the most significant clusters appeared to be linked to common viral pathogens.

The gene calls are TRBV6-1 and TRBJ1-2, with D perhaps TRBD1 (6 bases). This receptor was identified in a female donor in good health and CMV-seronegative. The specimen was PBMCs. The chain's CDR3 is CASRRGCDYGYTF. CDR3 nucleotides: TGTGCCAGCAGGAGGGGGTGCGACTATGGCTACACCTTC.